Presented here are 9 T cell receptor beta chains from one specimen sequenced in a study of T cells after yellow fever vaccination. TCRdb analysed the 5' RACE reads with MiXCR anew, one entry per CDR3 protein. The sample lists approximately 160,000 distinct CDR3 sequences, 6.2% seen once, with roughly 3% in the top ten. The sequenced sample was CD4+ T cells sorted from PBMCs, obtained on the day of the first yellow fever vaccination. The receptors come from a man between 18 and 35 years old who received the YFV17D yellow fever vaccine.

This clonotype was observed a few times. The chain is built from TRBV5-1 and TRBJ2-2; D unresolved. The CDR3 sequence is 17 residues long. Germline values: CDR1 SGHRS, CDR2 YFSETQ. The V and J ends lost 1 base and 0 bases respectively, with 13 bases between them. CDR3 amino acids: CASSLLKVIPNTGELFF. The DNA of the CDR3 is TGCGCCAGCAGCTTGCTTAAGGTTATCCCGAACACCGGGGAGCTGTTTTTT.

The sample holds a few counts of this clonotype. This chain links TRBV24-1 with TRBJ2-1, with a possible D match to TRBD2 (7 bases). V lost 1 base to trimming and J lost 5 bases, with 14 bases between them. Germline V lookup: CDR1 KGHDR, CDR2 SFDVKD. This CDR3 region has 16 residues. In nucleotides, the CDR3 is TGTGCCACCAGTGATTTAGGGGGGGGCGGAGACAATGAGCAGTTCTTC. Protein product: CATSDLGGGGDNEQFF.

V and J are TRBV4-3 and TRBJ1-2, with D possibly TRBD1 on 6 matching bases. CDR3 length: 14 residues. Germline CDR1 LGHNA, CDR2 YSLEER. Deletions cut 2 bases from V and 4 bases from J, with 11 bases between. The CDR3 here is CASSQNTGPYGYTF. CDR3 in DNA: TGCGCCAGCAGCCAAAATACAGGGCCCTATGGCTACACCTTC.

This clonotype was picked up a small number of times. J is TRBJ1-4 and V is TRBV7-9; D gene unclear. The length of the CDR3 is 16 residues. Germline lookup yields CDR1 SEHNR and CDR2 FQNEAQ (reference sequence). The V end lost 0 bases, the J end lost 0 bases, and 8 bases lay between the germline ends. The CDR3 nucleotides are TGTGCCAGCAGCTTAGCGGGTCGGGCAACTAATGAAAAACTGTTTTTT. It specifies CASSLAGRATNEKLFF.

This clonotype was observed at least ten times. The V gene is TRBV9, the J gene TRBJ2-7; no reliable D call. The CDR3 consists of 8 residues. CDR1 SGDLS and CDR2 YYNGEE come from the germline V gene. CDR3 DNA sequence: TGTGCCAGCAGCGCACCAGTCGTC. Residues: CASSAPVV.

This clonotype was picked up many times. The chain couples TRBV19 to TRBJ2-4; TRBD2 aligns across 13 bases. This CDR3 region has 14 residues. Per germline, CDR1 LNHDA and CDR2 SQIVND (reference sequence). After removal of 10 bases from V and 4 bases from J, the junction contained 4 bases not matched to a gene. For the CDR3, the DNA is TGTGCCACAAGGACTAGCGGGGGTAAAAACATTCAGTACTTC. This codes for CATRTSGGKNIQYF.

This clonotype was detected ten times or more. The CDR3 nucleotides read TGTGCCAGCAGTGAATATCCCATGAGTGAGACCCAGTACTTC. It codes for CASSEYPMSETQYF. This chain links TRBV25-1 with TRBJ2-5; D unresolved. Germline CDR1 and CDR2: MGHDK and SYGVNS. The CDR3 has 14 amino acids. Trimming removed 0 bases from V and 5 bases from J, with 10 bases in between.

A few counts support this clonotype. The chain joins TRBV6-5 to TRBJ1-2; D unresolved. Germline lookup yields CDR1 MNHEY and CDR2 SVGAGI. V was pared by 2 bases and J by 7 bases, with 14 bases between. This CDR3 has 14 amino acids. This CDR3 is CASSYGSRRSGYTF. CDR3 DNA sequence: TGTGCCAGCAGTTACGGTTCGAGAAGATCTGGCTACACCTTC.

This clonotype was seen many times. J is TRBJ2-7 and V is TRBV20-1; D is tentatively TRBD1 or TRBD2 (7 bases each). This CDR3 has 13 residues. V shed 1 base and J shed 5 bases, with 12 bases lying between them. Germline loops: CDR1 DFQATT, CDR2 SNEGSKA (reference sequence). In nucleotides, the CDR3 is TGCAGTGCTAGAGGGGGAGGGGGCGACGAGCAGTACTTC. Translated: CSARGGGGDEQYF.